This paragraph reports one T cell receptor beta chain. The antigen remains undetermined. These data are taken from a study of cytomegalovirus exposure and HLA in healthy donors. Background on the study: Earlier, 95 million to 140 million unique TCR beta sequences were recovered from approximately 200 million T cells by an analysis. General study findings and limits: Exclusion applied to some V segments, including TRBV6-2 and TRBV6-3, as they were indistinguishable.

Researchers ran the PCR with 60 Vbeta and 13 Jbeta primers. TCRdb keeps only in-frame clones here, not all; method: immunoSEQ multiplex PCR. The repertoire includes more than 110,000 clones, approximately 70% of them detected once, and approximately 2% sits in the top ten. Germline assignment: CDR1 SGHTA and CDR2 FQGTGA. The length of the CDR3 is 19 residues. The V gene end was trimmed by 1 base and the J gene end by 0 bases; junction bases not matched to a gene: 8. The sequence was obtained from an older woman in good health and CMV-seropositive. Sequenced: PBMCs. The genes are TRBV7-3 and TRBJ2-1; 11 bases match TRBD2. CDR3 nucleotides: TGTGCCAGCAGCTTAAGGGTGGGACTAGCGGAGAGCTCCTACAATGAGCAGTTCTTC. It translates to CASSLRVGLAESSYNEQFF.